The clone carrying this T cell receptor beta chain has more than one count but fewer than ten. The antigen remains unidentified. With 3 bases clipped from V and 7 bases from J, the junction kept 10 bases outside the gene matches. The CDR3 covers 15 residues. Germline V gene sequence: CDR1 MGHRA, CDR2 YSYEKL. The data stem from a study of beta chain features in type 1 diabetes. The overall study: Summed over all samples, the examined sorted cells came to 107,917,701.

Study-level findings and limits: Fewer junction insertions and more nucleotide deletions appeared in type 1 diabetes patients. Because the template was cDNA, high-expressing cells might be over-represented.

Investigators reverse transcribed all isolated RNA, so they sequenced expressed TCRB transcripts. The study sequenced naive, central memory and regulatory T cell samples to an average of about 3.6 million reads. Assay used: immunoSEQ multiplex PCR; TCRdb lists only in-frame clones, some missing. The data contain about 410,000 clones, over 11% of them seen just once; the ten biggest clones take up roughly 0.035%. The TCR was taken from a man aged 25-45 years in good health. The sequencing sample was made of naive CD4+ T cells from blood. V gene TRBV4-1 combines with J gene TRBJ1-2; 8 bases are a match to TRBD1. The CDR3 nucleotides read TGCGCCAGCAGCCAGGCCCAGCAGGGGGCCTTTGGCTACACCTTC. Translated: CASSQAQQGAFGYTF.